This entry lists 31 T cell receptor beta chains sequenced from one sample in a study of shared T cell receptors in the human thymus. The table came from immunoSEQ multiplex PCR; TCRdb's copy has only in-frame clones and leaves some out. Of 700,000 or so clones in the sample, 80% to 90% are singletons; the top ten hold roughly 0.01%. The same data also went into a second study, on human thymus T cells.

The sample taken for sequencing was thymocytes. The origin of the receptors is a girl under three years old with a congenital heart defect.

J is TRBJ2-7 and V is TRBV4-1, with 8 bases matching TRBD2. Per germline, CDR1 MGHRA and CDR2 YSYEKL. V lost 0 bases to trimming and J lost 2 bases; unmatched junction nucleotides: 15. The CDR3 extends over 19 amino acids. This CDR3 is CASSQDLVGGDDPPYEQYF. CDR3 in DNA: TGCGCCAGCAGCCAAGATCTTGTCGGGGGGGACGATCCCCCCTACGAGCAGTACTTC.

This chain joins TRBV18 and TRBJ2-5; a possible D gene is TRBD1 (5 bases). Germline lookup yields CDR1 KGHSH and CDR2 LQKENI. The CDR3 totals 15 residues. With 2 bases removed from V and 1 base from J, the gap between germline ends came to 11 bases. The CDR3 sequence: CASSPNRRPQETQYF. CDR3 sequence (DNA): TGTGCCAGCTCACCAAACAGGCGCCCCCAAGAGACCCAGTACTTC.

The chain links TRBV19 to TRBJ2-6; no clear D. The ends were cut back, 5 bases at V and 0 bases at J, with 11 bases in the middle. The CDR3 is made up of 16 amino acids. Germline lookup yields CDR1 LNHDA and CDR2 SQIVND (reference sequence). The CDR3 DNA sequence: TGTGCCAGTAGTTGTCTGGCAGTCTCTGGGGCCAACGTCCTGACTTTC. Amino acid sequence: CASSCLAVSGANVLTF.

The CDR3, as DNA: TGTGCCAGCTCACCGAATAAGAATCGGCAGGGGCCCTCGGATGGCTACACCTTC. It translates to CASSPNKNRQGPSDGYTF. The chain has TRBV18 and TRBJ1-2; a weak D match, TRBD1 (6 bases). Germline V gene lookup returns CDR1 KGHSH and CDR2 LQKENI. This CDR3 has 18 amino acids. V lost 3 bases, J lost 6 bases, and 26 bases lay in between.

Here the CDR3 reads CASSVGGTRGTDTQYF. In DNA, the CDR3 is TGTGCCAGCAGCGTAGGGGGGACAAGAGGCACAGATACGCAGTATTTT. The chain recombines TRBV9 with TRBJ2-3, with a weak D call TRBD1 (6 bases). The germline CDR1 and CDR2 sequences are SGDLS and YYNGEE. The CDR3 loop spans 16 amino acids. Deletions cut 0 bases from V and 1 base from J, with 12 bases between.

Here the CDR3 DNA reads TGTGCCAGCACCCCGGGAGAGGCTTCAACCGGGGAGCTGTTTTTT. It codes for CASTPGEASTGELFF. The chain employs TRBV6-1 and TRBJ2-2; TRBD2 is a possible D gene (6 bases). Per the germline V gene, CDR1 is MNHNS and CDR2 is SASEGT. The CDR3 length is 15 residues. Trimming left V 7 bases short and J 5 bases short, with 17 bases between.

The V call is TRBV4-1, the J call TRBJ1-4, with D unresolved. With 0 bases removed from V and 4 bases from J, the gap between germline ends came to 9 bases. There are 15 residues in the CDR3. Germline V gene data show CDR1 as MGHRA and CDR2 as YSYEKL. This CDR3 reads CASSQDRSLNEKLFF. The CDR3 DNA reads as TGCGCCAGCAGCCAAGATCGGAGCCTTAATGAAAAACTGTTTTTT.

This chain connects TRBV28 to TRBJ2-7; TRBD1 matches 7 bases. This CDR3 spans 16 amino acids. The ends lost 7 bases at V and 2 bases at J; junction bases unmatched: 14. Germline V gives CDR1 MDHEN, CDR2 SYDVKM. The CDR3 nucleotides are TGTGCCAGCACCTCATCTCCCGGGACAGAGCCCTACGAGCAGTACTTC. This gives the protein CASTSSPGTEPYEQYF.

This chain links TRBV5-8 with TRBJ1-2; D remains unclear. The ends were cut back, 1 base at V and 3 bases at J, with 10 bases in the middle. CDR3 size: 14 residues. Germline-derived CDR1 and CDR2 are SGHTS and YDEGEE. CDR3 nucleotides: TGTGCCAGCAGCTTGCGATGGCAGTACTATGGCTACACCTTC. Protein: CASSLRWQYYGYTF.

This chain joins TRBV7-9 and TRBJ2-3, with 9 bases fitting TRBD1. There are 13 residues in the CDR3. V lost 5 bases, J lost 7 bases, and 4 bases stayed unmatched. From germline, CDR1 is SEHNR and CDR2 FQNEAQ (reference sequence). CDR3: CASSGQGRHTQYF. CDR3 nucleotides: TGTGCCAGCAGCGGACAGGGGCGGCATACGCAGTATTTT.

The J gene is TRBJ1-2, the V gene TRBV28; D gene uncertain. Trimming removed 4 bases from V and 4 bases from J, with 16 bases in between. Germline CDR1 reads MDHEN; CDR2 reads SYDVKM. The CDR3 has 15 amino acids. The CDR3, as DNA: TGTGCCAGCAGTTCCCTCATCACCCCGGGCTATGGCTACACCTTC. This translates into CASSSLITPGYGYTF.

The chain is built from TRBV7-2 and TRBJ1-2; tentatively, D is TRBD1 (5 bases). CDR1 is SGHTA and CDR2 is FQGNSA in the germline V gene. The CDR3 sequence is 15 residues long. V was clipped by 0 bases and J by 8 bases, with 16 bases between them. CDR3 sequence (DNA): TGTGCCAGCAGCTTAGCGCATGAAGGGGTCGGGGGCTACACCTTC. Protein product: CASSLAHEGVGGYTF. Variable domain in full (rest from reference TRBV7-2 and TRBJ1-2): GAGVSQSPSNKVTEKGKDVELRCDPISGHTALYWYRQSLGQGLEFLIYFQGNSAPDKSGLPSDRFSAERTGGSVSTLTIQRTQQEDSAVYLCASSLAHEGVGGYTFGSGTRLTVV.

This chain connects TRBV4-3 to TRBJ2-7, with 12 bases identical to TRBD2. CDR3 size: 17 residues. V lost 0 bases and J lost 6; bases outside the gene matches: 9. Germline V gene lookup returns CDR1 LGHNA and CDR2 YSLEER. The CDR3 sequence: CASSQDTSGGSPGEQYF. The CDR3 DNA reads TGCGCCAGCAGCCAAGATACTAGCGGGGGGTCCCCGGGCGAGCAGTACTTC.

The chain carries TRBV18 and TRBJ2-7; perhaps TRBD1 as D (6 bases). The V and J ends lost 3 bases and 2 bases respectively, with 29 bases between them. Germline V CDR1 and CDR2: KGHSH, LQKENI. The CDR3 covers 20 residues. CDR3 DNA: TGTGCCAGCTCACCCTTACCACTTGGAACCGGGACACCCAGGGCCTACGAGCAGTACTTC. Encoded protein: CASSPLPLGTGTPRAYEQYF.

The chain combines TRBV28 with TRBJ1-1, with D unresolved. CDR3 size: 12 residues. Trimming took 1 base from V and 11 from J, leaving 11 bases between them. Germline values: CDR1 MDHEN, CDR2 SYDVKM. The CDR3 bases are TGTGCCAGCAGTTTATTCGAGGACTGGGCTTTCTTT. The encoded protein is CASSLFEDWAFF. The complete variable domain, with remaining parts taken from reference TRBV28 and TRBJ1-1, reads DVKVTQSSRYLVKRTGEKVFLECVQDMDHENMFWYRQDPGLGLRLIYFSYDVKMKEKGDIPEGYSVSREKKERFSLILESASTNQTSMYLCASSLFEDWAFFGQGTRLTVV.

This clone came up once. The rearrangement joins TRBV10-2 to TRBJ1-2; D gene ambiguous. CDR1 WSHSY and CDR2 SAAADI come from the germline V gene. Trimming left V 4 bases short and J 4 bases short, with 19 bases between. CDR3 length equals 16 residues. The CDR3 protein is CASSGVTSGSLYGYTF. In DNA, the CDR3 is TGCGCCAGCAGTGGTGTGACGTCGGGAAGCCTCTATGGCTACACCTTC.

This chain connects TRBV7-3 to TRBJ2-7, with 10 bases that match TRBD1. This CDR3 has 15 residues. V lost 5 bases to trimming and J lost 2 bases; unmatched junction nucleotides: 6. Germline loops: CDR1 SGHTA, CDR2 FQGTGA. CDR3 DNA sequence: TGTGCCAGCAGCCGATGGACAGGGGGACCCTACGAGCAGTACTTC. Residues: CASSRWTGGPYEQYF.

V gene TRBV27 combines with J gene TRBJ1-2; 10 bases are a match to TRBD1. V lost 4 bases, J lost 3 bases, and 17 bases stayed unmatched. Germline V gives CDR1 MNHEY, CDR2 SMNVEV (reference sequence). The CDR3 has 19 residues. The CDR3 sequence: CASSSYPGQGRIVYYGYTF. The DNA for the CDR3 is TGTGCCAGCAGTTCCTACCCGGGACAGGGGCGTATAGTCTACTATGGCTACACCTTC.

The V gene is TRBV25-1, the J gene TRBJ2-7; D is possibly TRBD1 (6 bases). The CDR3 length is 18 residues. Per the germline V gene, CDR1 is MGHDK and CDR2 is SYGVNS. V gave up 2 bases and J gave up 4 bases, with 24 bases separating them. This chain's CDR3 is CASSEIRPRGQGQYEQYF. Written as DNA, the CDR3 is TGTGCCAGCAGTGAAATTCGCCCTCGGGGACAAGGCCAATACGAGCAGTACTTC.

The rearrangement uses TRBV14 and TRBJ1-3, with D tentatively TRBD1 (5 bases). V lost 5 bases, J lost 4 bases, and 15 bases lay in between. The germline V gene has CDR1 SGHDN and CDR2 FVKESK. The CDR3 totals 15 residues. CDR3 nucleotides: TGTGCCAGCAGCGCCGCCGGGGGGAACGGAAACACCATATATTTT. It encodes CASSAAGGNGNTIYF.

CDR3 amino acids: CASSWGPGENTIYF. Here the CDR3 DNA reads TGTGCCAGCAGCTGGGGCCCTGGGGAAAACACCATATATTTT. The chain is built from TRBV5-6 and TRBJ1-3; tentatively, D is TRBD1 (5 bases). The length of the CDR3 is 14 residues. V lost 3 bases to trimming and J lost 6 bases, with 13 bases between them. The germline CDR1 and CDR2 sequences are SGHDT and YYEEEE.

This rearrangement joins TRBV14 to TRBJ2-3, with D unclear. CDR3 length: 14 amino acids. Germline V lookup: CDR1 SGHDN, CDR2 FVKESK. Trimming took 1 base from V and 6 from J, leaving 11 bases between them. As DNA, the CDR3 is TGTGCCAGCAGCCAAGTTATTGGCTCGGATACGCAGTATTTT. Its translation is CASSQVIGSDTQYF.

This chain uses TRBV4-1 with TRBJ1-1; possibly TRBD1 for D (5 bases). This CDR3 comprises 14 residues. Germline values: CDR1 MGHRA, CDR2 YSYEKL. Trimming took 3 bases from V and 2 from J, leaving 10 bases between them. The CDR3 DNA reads TGCGCCAGCAGCCACCCGGGGGTTAACACTGAAGCTTTCTTT. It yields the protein CASSHPGVNTEAFF.

The CDR3 spells CASSLAPTEIAGGPDEQFF. DNA for the CDR3: TGTGCCAGCAGCTTAGCCCCCACAGAAATAGCGGGGGGGCCGGATGAGCAGTTCTTC. The V gene is TRBV7-2, the J gene TRBJ2-1, with TRBD2 matching 11 bases. After removal of 0 bases from V and 8 bases from J, the junction contained 15 bases not matched to a gene. Germline CDR1 reads SGHTA; CDR2 reads FQGNSA. The CDR3 consists of 19 residues.

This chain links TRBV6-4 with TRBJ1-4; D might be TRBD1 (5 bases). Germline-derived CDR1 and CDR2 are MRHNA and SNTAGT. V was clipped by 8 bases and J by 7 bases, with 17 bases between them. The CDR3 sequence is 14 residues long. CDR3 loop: CASRWGDWSEKLFF. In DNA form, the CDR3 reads TGTGCCAGCCGGTGGGGGGATTGGAGTGAAAAACTGTTTTTT.

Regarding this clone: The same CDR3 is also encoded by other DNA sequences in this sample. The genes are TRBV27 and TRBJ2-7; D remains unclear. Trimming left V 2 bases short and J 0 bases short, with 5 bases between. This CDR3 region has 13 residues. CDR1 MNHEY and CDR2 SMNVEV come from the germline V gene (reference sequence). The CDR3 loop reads CASSLGGSYEQYF. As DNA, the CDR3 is TGTGCCAGCAGTTTAGGCGGCTCCTACGAGCAGTACTTC.

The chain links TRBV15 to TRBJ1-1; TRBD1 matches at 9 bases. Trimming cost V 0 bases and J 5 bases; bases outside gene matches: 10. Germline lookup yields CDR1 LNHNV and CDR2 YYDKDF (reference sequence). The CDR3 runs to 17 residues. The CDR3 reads CATSREGRRDRVTEAFF. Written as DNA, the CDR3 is TGTGCCACCAGCAGAGAGGGACGCCGGGACAGGGTTACTGAAGCTTTCTTT. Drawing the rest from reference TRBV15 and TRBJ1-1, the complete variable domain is DAMVIQNPRYQVTQFGKPVTLSCSQTLNHNVMYWYQQKSSQAPKLLFHYYDKDFNNEADTPDNFQSRRPNTSFCFLDIRSPGLGDTAMYLCATSREGRRDRVTEAFFGQGTRLTVV.

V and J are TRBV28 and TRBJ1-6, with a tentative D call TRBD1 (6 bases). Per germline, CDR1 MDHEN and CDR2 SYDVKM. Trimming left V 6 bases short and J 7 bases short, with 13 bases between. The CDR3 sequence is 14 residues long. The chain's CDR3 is CASSGGQYNSPLHF. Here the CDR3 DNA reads TGTGCCAGCAGCGGAGGACAGTACAATTCACCCCTCCACTTT.

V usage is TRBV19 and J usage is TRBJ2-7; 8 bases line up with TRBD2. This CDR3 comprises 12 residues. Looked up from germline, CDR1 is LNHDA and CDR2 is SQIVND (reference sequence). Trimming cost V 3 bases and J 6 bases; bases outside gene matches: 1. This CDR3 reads CASSIRGGEQYF. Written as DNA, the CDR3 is TGTGCCAGTAGTATTCGGGGGGGCGAGCAGTACTTC.

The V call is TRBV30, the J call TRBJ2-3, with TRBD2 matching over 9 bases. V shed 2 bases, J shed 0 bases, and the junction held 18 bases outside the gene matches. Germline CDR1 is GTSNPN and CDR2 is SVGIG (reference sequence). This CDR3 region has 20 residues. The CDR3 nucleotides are TGTGCCTGGAGTCTCCCCCTTCTAGCGGGGCACCGTTCTAGCACAGATACGCAGTATTTT. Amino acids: CAWSLPLLAGHRSSTDTQYF. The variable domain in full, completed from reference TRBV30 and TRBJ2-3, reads SQTIHQWPATLVQPVGSPLSLECTVEGTSNPNLYWYRQAAGRGLQLLFYSVGIGQISSEVPQNLSASRPQDRQFILSSKKLLLSDSGFYLCAWSLPLLAGHRSSTDTQYFGPGTRLTVL.

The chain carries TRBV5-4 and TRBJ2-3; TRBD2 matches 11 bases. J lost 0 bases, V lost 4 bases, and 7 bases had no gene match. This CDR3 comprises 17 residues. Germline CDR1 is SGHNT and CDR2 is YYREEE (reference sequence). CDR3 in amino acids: CASSPVAGGKSTDTQYF. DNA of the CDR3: TGTGCCAGCAGCCCCGTAGCGGGGGGGAAGAGCACAGATACGCAGTATTTT. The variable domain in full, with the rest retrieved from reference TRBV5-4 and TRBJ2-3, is ETGVTQSPTHLIKTRGQQVTLRCSSQSGHNTVSWYQQALGQGPQFIFQYYREEENGRGNFPPRFSGLQFPNYSSELNVNALELDDSALYLCASSPVAGGKSTDTQYFGPGTRLTVL.